This TCR beta chain derives from a study of blood T cell repertoires in COVID-19. Original analysis: For nucleated cells, counts were estimated from reference gene primer amplification. Using immunoSEQ multiplex PCR, the repertoire was profiled, and TCRdb retains in-frame clones only, with some absent. The DNA was the basis for D and trimming; V, J and clone size are from that table. The profile shows over 150,000 clones, about 79% of them singletons. A few counts support this clone. V gave up 2 bases and J gave up 8 bases, with 15 bases separating them. CDR3 length equals 14 residues. CDR1 and CDR2 (germline): SGHTA, FQGNSA.

The V gene is TRBV7-2, the J gene TRBJ1-2; tentative D call: TRBD1 (6 bases). The sequencing input was peripheral blood. The clonotype originates from an older woman with acute or convalescent COVID-19. CDR3 sequence reads: CASSLRGSPGGYTF. The CDR3, as DNA: TGTGCCAGCAGCTTAAGGGGGTCCCCTGGGGGCTACACCTTC.